A selection of T cell receptor beta chains follows, all from one sample in a study of beta chain features in type 1 diabetes. Clones were sequenced by immunoSEQ multiplex PCR, and TCRdb holds only the in-frame ones, with some missing. The sample comprises over 200,000 clones, roughly 11% of which are singletons, and around 0.017% rests with the top ten. Sequencing used naive CD4+ T cells from blood. The receptors derive from a man aged 25-40 years with type 1 diabetes. The CDR3 runs from the conserved cysteine through the conserved F or W.

v_call: TRBV5-1; cdr3_aa: CASSFRTDTDTQYF
v_call: TRBV7-9; cdr3_aa: CASSPHPVATNEKLFF
v_call: TRBV4-1; cdr3_aa: CASSQEQSHGYTF
v_call: TRBV6-5; cdr3_aa: CASSRSRSNQPQHF
v_call: TRBV25-1; cdr3_aa: CASNRGTYEQYF
v_call: TRBV7-9; cdr3_aa: CASSLTNTDGKQYF
v_call: TRBV7-9; cdr3_aa: CASSWTEETQYF
v_call: TRBV11-1; cdr3_aa: CASREGTYNEQFF
v_call: TRBV5-4; cdr3_aa: CASSFPGGETQYF
v_call: TRBV28; cdr3_aa: CASTNPGQGDEQYF
v_call: TRBV2; cdr3_aa: CASSVRQSTDTQYF
v_call: TRBV7-6; cdr3_aa: CASSPHHEQYF
v_call: TRBV7-6; cdr3_aa: CASTKDPRTGRETQYF
v_call: TRBV5-1; cdr3_aa: CASSPRIGGTDTQYF
v_call: TRBV30; cdr3_aa: CAYVWGQTNTEAFF
v_call: TRBV28; cdr3_aa: CASSEAGGQETQYF
v_call: TRBV18; cdr3_aa: CASSPRDKAYEQYF
v_call: TRBV7-3; cdr3_aa: CASSAGSTDNSPLHF
v_call: TRBV28; cdr3_aa: CASSQTGGEGGYTF
v_call: TRBV7-3; cdr3_aa: CASSSGGGDTQYF
v_call: TRBV29-1; cdr3_aa: CSAEQGAAGELFF
v_call: TRBV2; cdr3_aa: CASMGRERYSPLHF
v_call: TRBV11-2; cdr3_aa: CASSPRDRDVAF
v_call: TRBV27; cdr3_aa: CASRGAGRNSPLHF
v_call: TRBV19; cdr3_aa: CASTGTGVHQPQHF
v_call: TRBV27; cdr3_aa: CASSFLPRSSYEQYF
v_call: TRBV5-1; cdr3_aa: CASSFAGGGTDTQYF
v_call: TRBV6-1; cdr3_aa: CASNELYSNQPQHF
v_call: TRBV15; cdr3_aa: CATSRDGGTGAHEQYF
v_call: TRBV6-1; cdr3_aa: CASSEHTGGSAKNIQYF
v_call: TRBV30; cdr3_aa: CAWSRAGSGYTF
v_call: TRBV7-2; cdr3_aa: CASSVYNQPQHF
v_call: TRBV5-4; cdr3_aa: CASSRNRGTNNSPLHF
v_call: TRBV4-3; cdr3_aa: CASSQAGSGNTIYF
v_call: TRBV6-6; cdr3_aa: CASSGSSYEQYF
v_call: TRBV19; cdr3_aa: CASSIPGHSTDTQYF
v_call: TRBV4-1; cdr3_aa: CASSLGQLNQPQHF
v_call: TRBV5-1; cdr3_aa: CASSQRTGPGELFF
v_call: TRBV6-1; cdr3_aa: CASSGFRATYEQYF
v_call: TRBV7-2; cdr3_aa: CASSLLRNTGELFF
v_call: TRBV4-3; cdr3_aa: CASSLLAGGALKTQYF
v_call: TRBV7-2; cdr3_aa: CASSARTGNNQPQHF
v_call: TRBV30; cdr3_aa: CAWSNWAGNSPLHF
v_call: TRBV7-9; cdr3_aa: CASYAGNTEAFF
v_call: TRBV7-2; cdr3_aa: CASSLSDSYEQYF
v_call: TRBV4-2; cdr3_aa: CASSLRQVPSNQPQHF
v_call: TRBV28; cdr3_aa: CASSYPDRGPNTIYF
v_call: TRBV2; cdr3_aa: CASRGLAGGTDTQYF
v_call: TRBV30; cdr3_aa: CAWSVRGHVKAFF
v_call: TRBV4-1; cdr3_aa: CASSQVGGRRDEQFF
v_call: TRBV28; cdr3_aa: CASRWAGGWSNQPQHF
v_call: TRBV10-3; cdr3_aa: CAISEWQVEGNEQFF
v_call: TRBV7-9; cdr3_aa: CASSLVGPGQFF
v_call: TRBV6-5; cdr3_aa: CASRQERYEQYF
v_call: TRBV9; cdr3_aa: CASSALWGRTNTEAFF
v_call: TRBV5-1; cdr3_aa: CASSLGDKETQYF
v_call: TRBV2; cdr3_aa: CASSDGRKGQTQYF
v_call: TRBV5-4; cdr3_aa: CASSPGTETYEQYF
v_call: TRBV30; cdr3_aa: CALGLPSDTQYF
v_call: TRBV7-2; cdr3_aa: CASSPTQGAYGYTF